This T cell receptor beta chain was observed in a study of T cell changes during pregnancy in multiple sclerosis (dated by TCRdb to between 2017 and 2020). Turning to the overall study: In women with multiple sclerosis, the researchers looked at how the T cell repertoire shifted as pregnancy progressed.

The CDR3 starts with the cysteine, ends with the phenylalanine, and has 16 residues. Left in the record is the CDR3 DNA by itself, 48 bases read in frame from the first base. CDR1 and CDR2, per the germline V gene (reference sequence), are SEHNR and FQNEAQ. V gives up 3 bases and J gives up 2 bases, and the segment between their germline ends measures 11 bases. Details on this clone: This clone's antigen is unknown. No much larger clonotype is one base removed from it; base qualities were not supplied.

Libraries came from the immunoSEQ multiplex PCR assay. In its TCRdb copy, this immuneACCESS table keeps in-frame sequences only and misses some clones. Where compared with another copy, unresolved V genes explain less than half of these, and the others have no known cause. Here the sample has about 20,000 clones; 80% to 90% occur a single time. Around 20% of the sample goes to the ten largest clones. This clonotype was sampled from a female donor in good health, enrolled as a control in a pregnancy study. In this chain, TRBV7-9 is recombined with TRBJ2-6; 6 matching bases give a weak D call of TRBD2. The specimen comprised CD8+ T cells from peripheral blood mononuclear cells, sampled after pregnancy. This receptor carries the CDR3 CASSFLGGAGANVLTF. In nucleotides, the sequence is TGTGCCAGCAGCTTCCTGGGGGGAGCTGGGGCCAACGTCCTGACTTTC. Full variable domain (CDR3 extended with the reference TRBV7-9 and TRBJ2-6 proteins): DTGVSQNPRHKITKRGQNVTFRCDPISEHNRLYWYRQTLGQGPEFLTYFQNEAQLEKSRLLSDRFSAERPKGSFSTLEIQRTEQGDSAMYLCASSFLGGAGANVLTFGAGSRLTVL.